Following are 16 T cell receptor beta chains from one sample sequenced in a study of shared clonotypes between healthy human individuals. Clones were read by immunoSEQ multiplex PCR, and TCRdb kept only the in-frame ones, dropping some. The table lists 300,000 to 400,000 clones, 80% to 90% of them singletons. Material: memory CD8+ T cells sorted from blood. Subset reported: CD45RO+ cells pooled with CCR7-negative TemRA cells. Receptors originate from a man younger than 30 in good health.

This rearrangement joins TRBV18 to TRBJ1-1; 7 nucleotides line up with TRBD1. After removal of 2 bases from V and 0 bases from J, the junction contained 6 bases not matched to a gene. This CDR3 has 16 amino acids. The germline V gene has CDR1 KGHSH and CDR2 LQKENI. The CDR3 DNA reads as TGTGCCAGCTCACCAACAGGGACAGTCATGAACACTGAAGCTTTCTTT. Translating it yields CASSPTGTVMNTEAFF. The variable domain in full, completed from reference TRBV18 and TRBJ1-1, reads NAGVMQNPRHLVRRRGQEARLRCSPMKGHSHVYWYRQLPEEGLKFMVYLQKENIIDESGMPKERFSAEFPKEGPSILRIQQVVRGDSAAYFCASSPTGTVMNTEAFFGQGTRLTVV.

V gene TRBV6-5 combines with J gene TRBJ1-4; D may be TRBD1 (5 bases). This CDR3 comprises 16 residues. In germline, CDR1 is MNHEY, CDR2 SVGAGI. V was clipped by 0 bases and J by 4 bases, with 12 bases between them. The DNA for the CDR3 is TGTGCCAGCAGTTACTCTTTCGCGGGGGTTAATGAAAAACTGTTTTTT. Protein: CASSYSFAGVNEKLFF.

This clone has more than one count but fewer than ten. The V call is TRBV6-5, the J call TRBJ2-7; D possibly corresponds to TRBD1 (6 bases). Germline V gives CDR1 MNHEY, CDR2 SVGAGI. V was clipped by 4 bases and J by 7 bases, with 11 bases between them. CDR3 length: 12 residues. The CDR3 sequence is CASSSKGEEQYF. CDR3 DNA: TGTGCCAGCAGTTCCAAGGGGGAAGAGCAGTACTTC.

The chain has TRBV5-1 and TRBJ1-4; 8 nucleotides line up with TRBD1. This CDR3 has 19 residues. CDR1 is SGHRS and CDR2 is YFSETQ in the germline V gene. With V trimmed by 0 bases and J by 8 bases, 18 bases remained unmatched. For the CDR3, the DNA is TGCGCCAGCAGCTTGGGGCAGGGGGCCAGAGAAGTGAACTCCGAAAAACTGTTTTTT. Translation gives CASSLGQGAREVNSEKLFF. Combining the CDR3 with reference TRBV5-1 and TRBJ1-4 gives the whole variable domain KAGVTQTPRYLIKTRGQQVTLSCSPISGHRSVSWYQQTPGQGLQFLFEYFSETQRNKGNFPGRFSGRQFSNSRSEMNVSTLELGDSALYLCASSLGQGAREVNSEKLFFGSGTQLSVL.

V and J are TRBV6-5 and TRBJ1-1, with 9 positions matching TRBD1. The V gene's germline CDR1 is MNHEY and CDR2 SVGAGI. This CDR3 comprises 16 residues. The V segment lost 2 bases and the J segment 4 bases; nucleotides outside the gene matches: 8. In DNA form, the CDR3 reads TGTGCCAGCAGTTACAACTACAGGGGGCTCGTCACTGAAGCTTTCTTT. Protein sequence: CASSYNYRGLVTEAFF.

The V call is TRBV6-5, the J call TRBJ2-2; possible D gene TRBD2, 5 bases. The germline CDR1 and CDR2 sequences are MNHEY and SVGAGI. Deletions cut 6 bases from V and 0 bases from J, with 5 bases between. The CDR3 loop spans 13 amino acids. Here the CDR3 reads CASSGTNTGELFF. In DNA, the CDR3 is TGTGCCAGCAGCGGGACGAACACCGGGGAGCTGTTTTTT.

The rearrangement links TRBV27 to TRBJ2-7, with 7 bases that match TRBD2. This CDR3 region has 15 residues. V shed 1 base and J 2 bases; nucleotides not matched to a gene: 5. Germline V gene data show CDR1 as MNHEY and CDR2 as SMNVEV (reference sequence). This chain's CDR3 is CASSLLGGMAYEQYF. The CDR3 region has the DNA TGTGCCAGCAGTTTATTGGGGGGGATGGCCTACGAGCAGTACTTC.

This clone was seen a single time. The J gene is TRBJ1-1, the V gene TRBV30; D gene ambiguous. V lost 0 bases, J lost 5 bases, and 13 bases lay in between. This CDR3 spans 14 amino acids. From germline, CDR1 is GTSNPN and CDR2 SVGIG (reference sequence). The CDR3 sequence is CAWSVGQVATEAFF. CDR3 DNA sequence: TGTGCCTGGAGTGTCGGCCAGGTAGCGACTGAAGCTTTCTTT.

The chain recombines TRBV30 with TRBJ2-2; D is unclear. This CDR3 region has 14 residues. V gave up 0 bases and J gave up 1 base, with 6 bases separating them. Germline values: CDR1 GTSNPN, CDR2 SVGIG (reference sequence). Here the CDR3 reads CAWSVVGNTGELFF. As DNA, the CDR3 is TGTGCCTGGAGTGTAGTGGGGAACACCGGGGAGCTGTTTTTT.

CDR3 coding DNA: TGTGCCAGCAGCTTGGCACAGGGTTCCCACGGGGAGCTGTTTTTT. Translation gives CASSLAQGSHGELFF. The J gene is TRBJ2-2, the V gene TRBV7-3; weak D call: TRBD1 (6 bases). Germline V CDR1 and CDR2: SGHTA, FQGTGA. The CDR3 is 15 amino acids. V was trimmed by 3 bases and J by 7 bases, leaving 15 bases between them.

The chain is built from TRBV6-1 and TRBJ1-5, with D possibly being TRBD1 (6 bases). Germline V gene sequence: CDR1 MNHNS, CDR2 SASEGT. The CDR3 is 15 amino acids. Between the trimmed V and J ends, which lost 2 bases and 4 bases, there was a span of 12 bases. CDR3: CASSEPYRENQPQHF. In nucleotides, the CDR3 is TGTGCCAGCAGTGAACCTTACAGGGAGAATCAGCCCCAGCATTTT.

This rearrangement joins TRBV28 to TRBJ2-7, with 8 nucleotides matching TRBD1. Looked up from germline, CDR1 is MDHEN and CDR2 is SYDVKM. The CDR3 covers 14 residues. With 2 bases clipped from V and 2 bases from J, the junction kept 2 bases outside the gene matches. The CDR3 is CASSLLGQAYEQYF. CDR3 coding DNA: TGTGCCAGCAGTTTACTGGGACAGGCCTACGAGCAGTACTTC.

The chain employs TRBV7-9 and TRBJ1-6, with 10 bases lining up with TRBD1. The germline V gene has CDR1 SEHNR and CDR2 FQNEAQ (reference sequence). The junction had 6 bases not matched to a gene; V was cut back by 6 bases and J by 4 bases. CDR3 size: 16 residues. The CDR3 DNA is TGTGCCAGCAGTCCGACAGGGGGCGAATATAATTCACCCCTCCACTTT. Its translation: CASSPTGGEYNSPLHF.

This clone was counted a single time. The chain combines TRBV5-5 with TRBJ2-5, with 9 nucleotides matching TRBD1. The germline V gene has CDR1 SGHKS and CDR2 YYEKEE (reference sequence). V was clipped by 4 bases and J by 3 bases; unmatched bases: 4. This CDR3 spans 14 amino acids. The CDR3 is CASSPWTGEETQYF. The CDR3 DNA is TGTGCCAGCAGCCCATGGACAGGGGAAGAGACCCAGTACTTC.

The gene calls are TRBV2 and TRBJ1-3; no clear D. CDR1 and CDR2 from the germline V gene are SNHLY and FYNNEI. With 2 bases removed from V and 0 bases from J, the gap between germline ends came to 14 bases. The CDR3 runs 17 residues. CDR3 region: CASSEQVARHSGNTIYF. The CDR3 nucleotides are TGTGCCAGCAGTGAACAGGTGGCCAGACACTCTGGAAACACCATATATTTT.

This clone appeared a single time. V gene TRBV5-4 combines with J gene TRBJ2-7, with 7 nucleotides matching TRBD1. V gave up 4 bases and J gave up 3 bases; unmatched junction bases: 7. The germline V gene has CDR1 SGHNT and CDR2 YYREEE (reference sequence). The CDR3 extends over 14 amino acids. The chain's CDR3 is CASSHGDSFYEQYF. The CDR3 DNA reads TGTGCCAGCAGCCACGGGGACAGCTTCTACGAGCAGTACTTC. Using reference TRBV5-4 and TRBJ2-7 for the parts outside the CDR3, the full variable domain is ETGVTQSPTHLIKTRGQQVTLRCSSQSGHNTVSWYQQALGQGPQFIFQYYREEENGRGNFPPRFSGLQFPNYSSELNVNALELDDSALYLCASSHGDSFYEQYFGPGTRLTVT.